The subject of this entry is one T cell receptor beta chain. Its antigen is not identified. TCRdb's copy holds only in-frame clones and misses some; the assay was immunoSEQ multiplex PCR. In the table there are some 480,000 clones, around 85% of which are singletons. Treatment given: around 19 received Ad26.COV2.S at low or high dose, single or two shots; five or six received placebo; per-sample allocation not given. Vaccine and placebo recipients were sampled on day 63 after the first injection. Boston supplied an adult donor aged 18-55 years. The data were obtained in a study of Ad26.COV2.S vaccination and SARS-CoV-2 variants. Study conclusions and caveats: Quantification of TCR breadth and depth may have yielded underestimates of total T cell responses.

The trim removed 6 bases at V and 2 bases at J, leaving 4 bases unmatched. This CDR3 region has 14 residues. Per the germline V gene, CDR1 is SGHTA and CDR2 is FQGNSA. The chain is built from TRBV7-2 and TRBJ2-3; 8 positions agree with TRBD2. Sample: peripheral blood, taken in a trial of Ad26.COV2.S vaccine versus placebo. The clonotype comes from a person between 18 and 60 years old who received the Ad26.COV2.S COVID-19 vaccine or a placebo. The CDR3: CASRVSGATDTQYF. DNA of the CDR3: TGTGCCAGCAGGGTTAGCGGGGCCACAGATACGCAGTATTTT.